This TCR beta chain came from a study of neurological immune-mediated disorders. Study-level findings and limits: Across subjects, no CDR3 amino acid sequence appeared in expanded clones of more than one subject, a finding that suggested private repertoires in all groups. HTLV-1-associated myelopathy displayed the greatest TCR clonal expansion, and multiple sclerosis exhibited the smallest, lower than that of healthy controls.

V was shortened by 2 bases and J by 7 bases, with 13 bases between the two germline ends. This CDR3 spans 15 amino acids. Germline V gene lookup returns CDR1 SGDLS and CDR2 YYNGEE. Specified time point: longitudinal time-point 1 (baseline). 5'RACE generated cDNA with 10-nucleotide random UMIs. The output of every sequencing run, over 180 million TCR-beta sequences, came from 15-18 subjects. TCRdb redid the calling of the 5' RACE reads with MiXCR, one entry per CDR3 protein. The table shows 71,000 or so distinct CDR3 sequences, with approximately 15% occurring only once. This clonotype was recorded many times. The antigen remains unidentified.

The chain has TRBV9 and TRBJ1-6, with D uncertain. This sequence originates from a female donor with HTLV-1-associated myelopathy (HAM/TSP). The material sequenced was PBMCs. The CDR3 DNA sequence: TGTGCCAGCAGCGTTACGCCAGGTGTGAATTCACCCCTCCACTTT. This translates into CASSVTPGVNSPLHF. Based on the CDR3 plus reference TRBV9 and TRBJ1-6, the full variable domain is DSGVTQTPKHLITATGQRVTLRCSPRSGDLSVYWYQQSLDQGLQFLIQYYNGEERAKGNILERFSAQQFPDLHSELNLSSLELGDSALYFCASSVTPGVNSPLHFGNGTRLTVT.